These T cell receptor beta chains were read from a single sample in a study of T cells in localized non-small cell lung cancer. Sequencing used immunoSEQ multiplex PCR; TCRdb keeps in-frame clones, though not all of them. This table holds 15,000 to 20,000 clones, 89% found once. The sequencing here drew on peripheral blood, taken before any cancer treatment. Receptors were obtained from an older female donor with stage III squamous cell lung carcinoma. The CDR3 runs from the conserved cysteine through the conserved F or W. Each record gives: D gene, J gene, clone size, V gene, CDR3 DNA, CDR3 protein. A D gene is named only where the DNA matches it firmly. Expanded clones get a size class; other rows say once, few or many, or leave the size out.

D gene: .
J gene: TRBJ2-2
clone size: .
V gene: TRBV7-2
CDR3 DNA: TGTGCCAGCAGCTCAACCTTCCTTACCGGGGAGCTGTTTTTT
CDR3 protein: CASSSTFLTGELFF

D gene: .
J gene: TRBJ1-1
clone size: .
V gene: TRBV10-3
CDR3 DNA: TGTGCCACCCTGCATGGGGCAGAGCTCAACACTGAAGCTTTCTTT
CDR3 protein: CATLHGAELNTEAFF

D gene: TRBD2
J gene: TRBJ2-1
clone size: .
V gene: TRBV27
CDR3 DNA: TGTGCCAGCAGCACTAGCGGGGGTGGGGGGAATGAGCAGTTCTTC
CDR3 protein: CASSTSGGGGNEQFF

D gene: .
J gene: TRBJ2-2
clone size: .
V gene: TRBV5-1
CDR3 DNA: TGCGCCAGCAGCTTGTATGGGGGGAACACCGGGGAGCTGTTTTTT
CDR3 protein: CASSLYGGNTGELFF

D gene: .
J gene: TRBJ1-5
clone size: .
V gene: TRBV28
CDR3 DNA: TGTGCCAGCAGTCCCCACAGGGCTAATCAGCCCCAGCATTTT
CDR3 protein: CASSPHRANQPQHF

D gene: .
J gene: TRBJ1-1
clone size: .
V gene: TRBV5-4
CDR3 DNA: TGTGCCAGCAGCTTGGACCTTGGGAACACTGAAGCTTTCTTT
CDR3 protein: CASSLDLGNTEAFF

D gene: .
J gene: TRBJ2-7
clone size: .
V gene: TRBV7-8
CDR3 DNA: TGTGCCAGCAGCTCGGAGATCTACGAGCAGTACTTC
CDR3 protein: CASSSEIYEQYF

D gene: .
J gene: TRBJ1-5
clone size: .
V gene: TRBV5-1
CDR3 DNA: TGCGCCAGCAGCTTGGGTGGGAGGGGGGATCAGCCCCAGCATTTT
CDR3 protein: CASSLGGRGDQPQHF

D gene: .
J gene: TRBJ2-7
clone size: .
V gene: TRBV7-2
CDR3 DNA: TGTGCCAGCAGCTTAGTCGCCGGGACCTACGAGCAGTACTTC
CDR3 protein: CASSLVAGTYEQYF

D gene: TRBD2
J gene: TRBJ2-5
clone size: .
V gene: TRBV6-1
CDR3 DNA: TGTGCCAGCAGTGAAGTAGCGGGGGGCCGGCGGACCCAGTACTTC
CDR3 protein: CASSEVAGGRRTQYF

D gene: .
J gene: TRBJ1-2
clone size: few
V gene: TRBV7-9
CDR3 DNA: TGTGCCAGCAGCTTAGGTCCGGATGGCTACACCTTC
CDR3 protein: CASSLGPDGYTF

D gene: TRBD2
J gene: TRBJ2-3
clone size: once
V gene: TRBV29-1
CDR3 DNA: TGCAGCGCCGAAGGTCTAGCGGGTCCAGATACGCAGTATTTT
CDR3 protein: CSAEGLAGPDTQYF

D gene: .
J gene: TRBJ1-5
clone size: .
V gene: TRBV11-2
CDR3 DNA: TGTGCCAGCAGCTCAGAGAGGGGTGGCAATCAGCCCCAGCATTTT
CDR3 protein: CASSSERGGNQPQHF

D gene: .
J gene: TRBJ2-1
clone size: .
V gene: TRBV19
CDR3 DNA: TGTGCCAGTAGTATGAGTGGGGAGCCCTACAATGAGCAGTTCTTC
CDR3 protein: CASSMSGEPYNEQFF

D gene: TRBD1
J gene: TRBJ1-2
clone size: medium-sized
V gene: TRBV28
CDR3 DNA: TGTGCCAGCAGCCCCCCGGACAGGGACGTACGTGGCTACACCTTC
CDR3 protein: CASSPPDRDVRGYTF

D gene: TRBD2
J gene: TRBJ2-2
clone size: .
V gene: TRBV10-3
CDR3 DNA: TGTGCCATCGCGGGGTCGACTAGCGGGAGGGATCGTACCGGGGAGCTGTTTTTT
CDR3 protein: CAIAGSTSGRDRTGELFF

D gene: .
J gene: TRBJ1-2
clone size: .
V gene: TRBV28
CDR3 DNA: TGTGCCAGCAGTTTCAGTAGCTATGGCTACACCTTC
CDR3 protein: CASSFSSYGYTF

D gene: .
J gene: TRBJ2-3
clone size: .
V gene: TRBV30
CDR3 DNA: TGTGCCTGGAGTGTAGTAACTGGCACAGATACGCAGTATTTT
CDR3 protein: CAWSVVTGTDTQYF

D gene: .
J gene: TRBJ2-7
clone size: .
V gene: TRBV30
CDR3 DNA: TGTGCCTGGACCAGGGGAATGGGGGAGCAGTACTTC
CDR3 protein: CAWTRGMGEQYF

D gene: .
J gene: TRBJ1-1
clone size: .
V gene: TRBV7-2
CDR3 DNA: TGTGCCAGCAGCGGTGTGGGGGTATCTGAAGCTTTCTTT
CDR3 protein: CASSGVGVSEAFF